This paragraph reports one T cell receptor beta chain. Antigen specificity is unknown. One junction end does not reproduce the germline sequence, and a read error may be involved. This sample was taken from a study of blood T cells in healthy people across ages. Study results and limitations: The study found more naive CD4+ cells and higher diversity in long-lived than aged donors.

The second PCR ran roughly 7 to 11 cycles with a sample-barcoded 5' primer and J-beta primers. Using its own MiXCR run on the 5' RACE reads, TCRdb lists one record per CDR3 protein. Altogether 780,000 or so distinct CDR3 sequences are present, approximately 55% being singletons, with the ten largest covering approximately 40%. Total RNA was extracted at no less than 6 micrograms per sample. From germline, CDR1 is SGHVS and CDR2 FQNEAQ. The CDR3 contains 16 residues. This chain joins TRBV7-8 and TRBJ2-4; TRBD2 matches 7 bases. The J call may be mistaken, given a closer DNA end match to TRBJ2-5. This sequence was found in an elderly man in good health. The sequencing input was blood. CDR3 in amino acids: CAGSPQLSGRGETQYF. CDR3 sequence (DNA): TGTGCCGGCAGCCCCCAGCTTTCGGGGAGGGGAGAGACCCAGTACTTC.